This T cell receptor beta chain came from a study of blood T cell repertoires in COVID-19. Only in-frame clones appear in the TCRdb table, and some are missing; sequencing was by immunoSEQ multiplex PCR. The sample lists about 200,000 clones; 82% were seen once. The CDR3 contains 14 residues. CDR1 and CDR2 (germline): SGDLS, YYNGEE. Between the trimmed V and J ends, which lost 3 bases and 9 bases, there was a span of 13 bases. Sample: PBMCs or T cells enriched from blood (not recorded which). The chain combines TRBV9 with TRBJ1-6; D unclear. This sequence originates from a man between 35 and 55 years old who had recovered from COVID-19. CDR3 DNA: TGTGCCAGCAGCGGCACCTCGAGTGGTTCACCCCTCCACTTT. It codes for CASSGTSSGSPLHF.